A single T cell receptor (beta chain) is shown here with its context. This CDR3 is 18 amino acids long. Germline trimming cut 1 base from V and 0 bases from J; bases unmatched to any gene: 8. Germline-derived CDR1 and CDR2 are LNHDA and SQIVND (reference sequence). The record originates from a study of OX40 agonist ivuxolimab in advanced cancers. On the study more broadly: Every patient in dose escalation had hepatocellular carcinoma, melanoma, renal cell or head and neck cancer.

TCRdb's copy holds only in-frame clones and misses some; the assay was immunoSEQ multiplex PCR. The sample carries 50,000 to 60,000 clones, roughly 90% recorded once. The V and J genes are TRBV19 and TRBJ2-1; 8 bases match TRBD2. The receptor was isolated from an adult with an advanced solid tumor such as melanoma, head and neck, liver or kidney cancer. The material sequenced was CD4+ or CD8+ T cells sorted from blood, taken in a trial of the OX40 agonist ivuxolimab. The CDR3 sequence is CASSIGSGGPSSYNEQFF. The CDR3 bases are TGTGCCAGTAGTATAGGGTCGGGGGGGCCGAGCTCCTACAATGAGCAGTTCTTC.